These T cell receptor beta chains were read from a single sample in a study of blood T cells in healthy people across ages. TCRdb independently ran MiXCR on the 5' RACE reads; one entry per CDR3 protein. This sample yields over a million distinct CDR3 sequences, of which about 42% are seen a single time; 4% belongs to the top ten. What was sequenced was blood. The receptors here all came from a woman younger than 30 in good health. Each CDR3 is given with its conserved first and last residue. D genes are given only for firm matches. Not every row has a clone size; where given, it reads once, few, many or a size class.

clone_size: few; d_call: .; j_call: TRBJ1-2; v_call: TRBV6-5; cdr3_aa: CASSSLPGGARGYGYTF; cdr3_nt: TGTGCCAGCAGTTCCCTCCCCGGAGGGGCCAGGGGCTATGGCTACACCTTC
clone_size: .; d_call: .; j_call: TRBJ2-7; v_call: TRBV28; cdr3_aa: CASSFARPPYEQYF; cdr3_nt: TGTGCCAGCAGTTTTGCGCGGCCCCCCTACGAGCAGTACTTC
clone_size: .; d_call: .; j_call: TRBJ2-7; v_call: TRBV20-1; cdr3_aa: CSASEPSYEQYF; cdr3_nt: TGCAGTGCTAGCGAGCCTTCCTACGAGCAGTACTTC
clone_size: .; d_call: TRBD2; j_call: TRBJ2-1; v_call: TRBV9; cdr3_aa: CASSWTSGETNEQFF; cdr3_nt: TGTGCCAGCAGTTGGACTAGCGGGGAAACCAATGAGCAGTTCTTC
clone_size: few; d_call: .; j_call: TRBJ2-5; v_call: TRBV4-1; cdr3_aa: CASSQGTLEETQYF; cdr3_nt: TGCGCCAGCAGCCAAGGGACCTTAGAAGAGACCCAGTACTTC
clone_size: .; d_call: .; j_call: TRBJ2-2; v_call: TRBV14; cdr3_aa: CASSPTASGTGELFF; cdr3_nt: TGTGCCAGCAGCCCGACAGCTTCTGGCACCGGGGAGCTGTTTTTT
clone_size: .; d_call: .; j_call: TRBJ1-2; v_call: TRBV6-5; cdr3_aa: CASSPQVITYGYTF; cdr3_nt: TGTGCCAGCAGTCCACAGGTCATTACATATGGCTACACCTTC
clone_size: .; d_call: .; j_call: TRBJ2-3; v_call: TRBV25-1; cdr3_aa: CASSDSQGSSRTDTQYF; cdr3_nt: TGTGCCAGCAGTGATTCTCAGGGGTCCTCTCGCACAGATACGCAGTATTTT
clone_size: many; d_call: .; j_call: TRBJ2-7; v_call: TRBV20-1; cdr3_aa: CSARRGGGSYEQYF; cdr3_nt: TGCAGTGCTAGACGAGGGGGGGGGTCCTACGAGCAGTACTTC
clone_size: few; d_call: .; j_call: TRBJ1-4; v_call: TRBV29-1; cdr3_aa: CSVGTPTNEKLFF; cdr3_nt: TGCAGCGTCGGGACACCAACTAATGAAAAACTGTTTTTT
clone_size: .; d_call: .; j_call: TRBJ2-1; v_call: TRBV5-1; cdr3_aa: CASSLEQASYNEQFF; cdr3_nt: TGCGCCAGCAGCTTGGAACAGGCCTCCTACAATGAGCAGTTCTTC
clone_size: .; d_call: .; j_call: TRBJ2-1; v_call: TRBV5-1; cdr3_aa: CASSVEYHNEQFF; cdr3_nt: TGCGCCAGCAGCGTTGAGTATCACAATGAGCAGTTCTTC
clone_size: .; d_call: TRBD2; j_call: TRBJ2-7; v_call: TRBV5-6; cdr3_aa: CASSLIGGSIYEQYF; cdr3_nt: TGTGCCAGCAGCTTGATTGGCGGGAGCATCTACGAGCAGTACTTC
clone_size: few; d_call: .; j_call: TRBJ2-5; v_call: TRBV9; cdr3_aa: CASSIGTRQETQYF; cdr3_nt: TGTGCCAGCTCTATCGGGACCCGACAAGAGACCCAGTACTTC
clone_size: .; d_call: TRBD2; j_call: TRBJ2-5; v_call: TRBV27; cdr3_aa: CASTSGRAYNEQYF; cdr3_nt: TGTGCCAGCACTAGCGGGAGGGCCTACAATGAGCAGTACTTC
clone_size: many; d_call: .; j_call: TRBJ1-1; v_call: TRBV4-2; cdr3_aa: CASSRGRAMNTEAFF; cdr3_nt: TGTGCCAGCAGCCGGGGACGGGCCATGAACACTGAAGCTTTCTTT
clone_size: .; d_call: .; j_call: TRBJ1-5; v_call: TRBV6-2/TRBV6-3; cdr3_aa: CASSARVGNQPQHF; cdr3_nt: TGTGCCAGCAGTGCTAGGGTTGGCAATCAGCCCCAGCATTTT
clone_size: .; d_call: TRBD1; j_call: TRBJ2-7; v_call: TRBV10-3; cdr3_aa: CAISDGRGYEQYF; cdr3_nt: TGTGCCATCAGTGATGGCAGGGGGTACGAGCAGTACTTC
clone_size: .; d_call: .; j_call: TRBJ1-1; v_call: TRBV12-3/TRBV12-4; cdr3_aa: CASSLRATGVEAFF; cdr3_nt: TGTGCCAGCAGTCTTAGGGCGACCGGGGTGGAAGCTTTCTTT
clone_size: few; d_call: .; j_call: TRBJ2-3; v_call: TRBV24-1; cdr3_aa: CATSDLGAGTDTQYF; cdr3_nt: TGTGCCACCAGTGATCTCGGAGCCGGCACAGATACGCAGTATTTT
clone_size: .; d_call: .; j_call: TRBJ2-7; v_call: TRBV11-2; cdr3_aa: CASSPVTTFHEQYF; cdr3_nt: TGTGCCAGCAGCCCTGTGACGACGTTTCACGAGCAGTACTTC
clone_size: once; d_call: .; j_call: TRBJ2-1; v_call: TRBV12-3/TRBV12-4; cdr3_aa: CASSLRVWNEQFF; cdr3_nt: TGTGCCAGCAGTTTGAGGGTATGGAATGAGCAGTTCTTC
clone_size: few; d_call: .; j_call: TRBJ2-3; v_call: TRBV24-1; cdr3_aa: CATSDGDSTDTQYF; cdr3_nt: TGTGCCACCAGTGACGGGGACAGCACAGATACGCAGTATTTT
clone_size: .; d_call: .; j_call: TRBJ1-1; v_call: TRBV12-3/TRBV12-4; cdr3_aa: CASSLAGWTTEAFF; cdr3_nt: TGTGCCAGCAGTTTAGCAGGGTGGACCACTGAAGCTTTCTTT
clone_size: .; d_call: TRBD2; j_call: TRBJ2-1; v_call: TRBV11-2; cdr3_aa: CASSLVLMVAGDYNEQFF; cdr3_nt: TGTGCCAGCAGCTTAGTTCTGATGGTAGCGGGAGACTACAATGAGCAGTTCTTC
clone_size: few; d_call: TRBD2; j_call: TRBJ2-7; v_call: TRBV29-1; cdr3_aa: CSALAGVADEQYF; cdr3_nt: TGCAGCGCTCTAGCGGGAGTGGCTGACGAGCAGTACTTC
clone_size: .; d_call: .; j_call: TRBJ2-3; v_call: TRBV25-1; cdr3_aa: CASSEFVAGWSSTDTQYF; cdr3_nt: TGTGCCAGCAGTGAATTCGTTGCAGGGTGGAGCAGCACAGATACGCAGTATTTT
clone_size: few; d_call: TRBD1; j_call: TRBJ1-1; v_call: TRBV7-2; cdr3_aa: CASSLGDREAFF; cdr3_nt: TGTGCCAGCAGCTTAGGGGACAGGGAAGCTTTCTTT
clone_size: .; d_call: TRBD1; j_call: TRBJ1-5; v_call: TRBV29-1; cdr3_aa: CSVAPQGDGNQPQHF; cdr3_nt: TGCAGCGTTGCACCACAGGGGGATGGCAATCAGCCCCAGCATTTT
clone_size: .; d_call: .; j_call: TRBJ2-7; v_call: TRBV7-2; cdr3_aa: CASSLEGTLEEQYF; cdr3_nt: TGTGCCAGCAGCTTAGAGGGGACCTTAGAGGAGCAGTACTTC
clone_size: .; d_call: TRBD1; j_call: TRBJ2-1; v_call: TRBV24-1; cdr3_aa: CATSDLRTGGNEQFF; cdr3_nt: TGTGCCACCAGTGATTTACGGACAGGTGGAAATGAGCAGTTCTTC
clone_size: many; d_call: TRBD1; j_call: TRBJ2-1; v_call: TRBV11-1; cdr3_aa: CASSVGSGTDNEQFF; cdr3_nt: TGTGCCAGCAGCGTCGGTTCCGGGACAGACAATGAGCAGTTCTTC
clone_size: .; d_call: .; j_call: TRBJ2-3; v_call: TRBV27; cdr3_aa: CASTNPWTDTEYF; cdr3_nt: TGTGCCAGCACCAACCCGTGGACAGATACGGAGTATTTT
clone_size: .; d_call: .; j_call: TRBJ1-2; v_call: TRBV23-1; cdr3_aa: CASRSGPLFYGYTF; cdr3_nt: TGCGCCAGCAGGTCGGGGCCCCTATTCTATGGCTACACCTTC
clone_size: .; d_call: TRBD1; j_call: TRBJ2-3; v_call: TRBV2; cdr3_aa: CASSDSTVTGSDTQYF; cdr3_nt: TGTGCCAGCAGTGACTCCACGGTGACAGGGTCAGATACGCAGTATTTT
clone_size: once; d_call: TRBD2; j_call: TRBJ2-3; v_call: TRBV6-5; cdr3_aa: CASRKIAGGRTDTQYF; cdr3_nt: TGTGCCAGCAGAAAAATAGCGGGGGGCCGAACAGATACGCAGTATTTT
clone_size: .; d_call: .; j_call: TRBJ1-2; v_call: TRBV7-9; cdr3_aa: CASSSTAFQDYGYTF; cdr3_nt: TGTGCCAGCAGCTCCACAGCTTTCCAAGACTATGGCTACACCTTC
clone_size: .; d_call: .; j_call: TRBJ2-2; v_call: TRBV9; cdr3_aa: CASSIAGRFTGELFF; cdr3_nt: TGTGCCAGCAGCATCGCAGGGCGGTTCACCGGGGAGCTGTTTTTT
clone_size: few; d_call: TRBD2; j_call: TRBJ2-3; v_call: TRBV27; cdr3_aa: CASNPLAGGSHTQYF; cdr3_nt: TGTGCCAGCAACCCACTAGCGGGGGGATCTCATACGCAGTATTTT
clone_size: few; d_call: .; j_call: TRBJ2-1; v_call: TRBV15; cdr3_aa: CATSRGRGIEFRKNEQFF; cdr3_nt: TGTGCCACCAGCAGAGGAAGGGGTATAGAATTCCGTAAGAATGAGCAGTTCTTC
clone_size: few; d_call: .; j_call: TRBJ2-2; v_call: TRBV29-1; cdr3_aa: CSVPQGAGELFF; cdr3_nt: TGCAGCGTCCCACAGGGTGCCGGGGAGCTGTTTTTT
clone_size: few; d_call: TRBD1; j_call: TRBJ2-1; v_call: TRBV4-1; cdr3_aa: CASSLAGTGGYEQFF; cdr3_nt: TGCGCCAGCAGCCTAGCCGGGACAGGGGGCTATGAGCAGTTCTTC
clone_size: .; d_call: .; j_call: TRBJ1-3; v_call: TRBV21-1; cdr3_aa: CASSRTDSTSGNTIYF; cdr3_nt: TGTGCCAGCAGCAGGACGGACAGCACCTCTGGAAACACCATATATTTT
clone_size: few; d_call: TRBD1; j_call: TRBJ1-1; v_call: TRBV29-1; cdr3_aa: CSVGGTALWSEAFF; cdr3_nt: TGCAGCGTTGGGGGGACAGCCTTGTGGTCTGAAGCTTTCTTT
clone_size: .; d_call: .; j_call: TRBJ2-3; v_call: TRBV2; cdr3_aa: CASGGFRADTQYF; cdr3_nt: TGTGCCAGTGGGGGGTTCCGCGCAGATACGCAGTATTTT